This entry describes one T cell receptor (beta chain). Trimming took 6 bases from V and 7 from J; bases not matched to a gene: 12. This CDR3 region has 14 residues. Germline lookup yields CDR1 SGHRS and CDR2 YFSETQ. Using immunoSEQ multiplex PCR, the repertoire was profiled, and TCRdb retains in-frame clones only, with some absent. Here the sample spans around 700,000 clones, approximately 90% being singletons. The data are from a study of blood T cell repertoires in COVID-19. This chain joins TRBV5-1 and TRBJ1-1; 7 bases map to TRBD1. The TCR comes from a woman in her late teens or twenties with acute or convalescent COVID-19. The sequenced sample was peripheral blood. This chain's CDR3 is CASNDLRGTVEAFF. The CDR3 DNA reads TGCGCCAGCAACGACTTGCGAGGGACAGTTGAAGCTTTCTTT.